This TCR beta chain was identified during a study of radiotherapy plus CTLA-4 blockade in lung cancer. Across the study: Disease control was present in under 35% of patients, and objective responses in about 19%.

Per the germline V gene, CDR1 is SGHRS and CDR2 is YFSETQ. The CDR3 sequence is 15 residues long. V lost 4 bases, J lost 4 bases, and 8 bases stayed unmatched. Sequencing used immunoSEQ multiplex PCR; TCRdb keeps in-frame clones, though not all of them. The data hold about 120,000 clones, with 70% to 85% observed a single time. The input for sequencing was peripheral blood, taken from a patient treated with radiotherapy plus ipilimumab. The TCR was taken from a human donor with non-small cell lung cancer that progressed on radiotherapy plus ipilimumab. Some clones in this sample may be carry-over from other donors' samples. This sequence joins TRBV5-1 and TRBJ2-3, with 8 bases fitting TRBD1. Here the CDR3 DNA reads TGCGCCAGCAGCCTCGGACAGGGAATCTCAGATACGCAGTATTTT. This encodes CASSLGQGISDTQYF. Full variable domain (rest looked up from reference TRBV5-1 and TRBJ2-3): KAGVTQTPRYLIKTRGQQVTLSCSPISGHRSVSWYQQTPGQGLQFLFEYFSETQRNKGNFPGRFSGRQFSNSRSEMNVSTLELGDSALYLCASSLGQGISDTQYFGPGTRLTVL.